This TCR beta chain was obtained from a study of T cells after somatic rescue of genetic block. The data were produced by immunoSEQ multiplex PCR, yet TCRdb's version contains in-frame clones alone and is incomplete. The sample holds more than 70,000 clones, 80% to 90% seen once. The length of the CDR3 is 14 residues. Trimming cost V 7 bases and J 3 bases; bases outside gene matches: 3. Looked up from germline, CDR1 is MDHEN and CDR2 is SYDVKM. V usage is TRBV28 and J usage is TRBJ2-7; the match to TRBD2 covers 13 bases. The sequenced sample was peripheral blood mononuclear cells (PBMCs). The TCR originated in a young woman. The CDR3 is CASKRLAGGYEQYF. The CDR3 coding sequence is TGTGCCAGCAAACGACTAGCGGGAGGCTACGAGCAGTACTTC.